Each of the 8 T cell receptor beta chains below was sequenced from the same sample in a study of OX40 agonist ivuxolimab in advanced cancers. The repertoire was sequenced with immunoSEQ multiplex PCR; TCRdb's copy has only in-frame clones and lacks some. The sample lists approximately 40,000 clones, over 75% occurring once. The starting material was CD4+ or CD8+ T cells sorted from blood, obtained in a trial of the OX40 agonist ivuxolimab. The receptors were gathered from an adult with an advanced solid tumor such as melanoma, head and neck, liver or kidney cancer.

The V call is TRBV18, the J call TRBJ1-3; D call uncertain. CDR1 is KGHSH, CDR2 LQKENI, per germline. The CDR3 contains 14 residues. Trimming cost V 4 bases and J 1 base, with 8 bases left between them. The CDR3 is CASSLSASGNTIYF. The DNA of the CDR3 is TGTGCCAGCTCACTATCGGCTTCTGGAAACACCATATATTTT.

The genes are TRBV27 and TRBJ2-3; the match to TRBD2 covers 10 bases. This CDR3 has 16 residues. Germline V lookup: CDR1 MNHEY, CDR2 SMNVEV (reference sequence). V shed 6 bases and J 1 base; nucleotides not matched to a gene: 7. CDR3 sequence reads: CASRNRTSGRTDTQYF. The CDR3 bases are TGTGCCAGCAGAAACCGGACTAGCGGCCGCACAGATACGCAGTATTTT.

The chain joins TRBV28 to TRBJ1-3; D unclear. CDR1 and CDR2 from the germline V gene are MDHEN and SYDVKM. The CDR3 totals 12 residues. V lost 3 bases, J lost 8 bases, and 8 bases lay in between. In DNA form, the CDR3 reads TGTGCCAGCAGTTTCTTTGGGGACACCATATATTTT. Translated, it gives CASSFFGDTIYF.

The chain's CDR3 is CASSLSRPSTDTQYF. CDR3 DNA: TGTGCCAGCAGCTTATCCCGACCTAGCACAGATACGCAGTATTTT. The rearrangement uses TRBV5-4 and TRBJ2-3; no reliable D call. CDR1 is SGHNT and CDR2 is YYREEE in the germline V gene (reference sequence). V was pared by 2 bases and J by 0 bases, with 10 bases between. There are 15 residues in the CDR3.

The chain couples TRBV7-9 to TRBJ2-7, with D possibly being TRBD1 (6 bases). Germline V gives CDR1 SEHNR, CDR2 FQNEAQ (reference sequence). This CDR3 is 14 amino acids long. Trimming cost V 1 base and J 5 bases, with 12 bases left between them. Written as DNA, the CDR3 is TGTGCCAGCAGCTTAGGGACAGCCGTTCACGAGCAGTACTTC. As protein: CASSLGTAVHEQYF. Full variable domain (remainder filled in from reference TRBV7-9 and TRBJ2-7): DTGVSQNPRHKITKRGQNVTFRCDPISEHNRLYWYRQTLGQGPEFLTYFQNEAQLEKSRLLSDRFSAERPKGSFSTLEIQRTEQGDSAMYLCASSLGTAVHEQYFGPGTRLTVT.

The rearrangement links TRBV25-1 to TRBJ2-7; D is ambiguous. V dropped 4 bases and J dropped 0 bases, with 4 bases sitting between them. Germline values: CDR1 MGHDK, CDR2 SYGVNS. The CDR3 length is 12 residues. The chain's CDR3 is CASSVNSYEQYF. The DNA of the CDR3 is TGTGCCAGCAGTGTGAACTCCTACGAGCAGTACTTC.

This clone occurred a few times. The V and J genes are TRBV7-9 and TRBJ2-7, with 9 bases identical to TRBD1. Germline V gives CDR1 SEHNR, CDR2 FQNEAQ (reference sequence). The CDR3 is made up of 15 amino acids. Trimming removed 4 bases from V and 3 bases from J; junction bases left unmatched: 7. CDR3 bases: TGTGCCAGCAGCTCCGTGGGACAGGGACTCTACGAGCAGTACTTC. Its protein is CASSSVGQGLYEQYF.

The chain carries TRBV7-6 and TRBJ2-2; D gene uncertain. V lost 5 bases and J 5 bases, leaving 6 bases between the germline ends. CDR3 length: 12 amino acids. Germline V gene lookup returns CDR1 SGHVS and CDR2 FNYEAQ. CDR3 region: CASSPPTGELFF. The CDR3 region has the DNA TGTGCCAGCAGCCCGCCGACCGGGGAGCTGTTTTTT. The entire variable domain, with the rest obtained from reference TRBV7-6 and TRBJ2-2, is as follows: GAGVSQSPRYKVTKRGQDVALRCDPISGHVSLYWYRQALGQGPEFLTYFNYEAQQDKSGLPNDRFSAERPEGSISTLTIQRTEQRDSAMYRCASSPPTGELFFGEGSRLTVL.